This TCR beta chain was observed in a study of breast tumors, draining lymph nodes, adjacent tissues. One entry per CDR3 protein results from TCRdb running MiXCR on the multiplex PCR reads. The sample shows tens of thousands of distinct CDR3 sequences, over 55% of them seen only once. V was shortened by 1 base and J by 3 bases, with 13 bases between the two germline ends. CDR3 length: 14 residues. The V gene's germline CDR1 is SQVTM and CDR2 ANQGSEA. To note about this clonotype: The antigen is not known.

The study's findings and limits: That most tumor T cells come from lymph nodes remained unproven. Luminal-like breast cancer showed significantly higher tumor–nontumor repertoire similarity than basal-like. Tumor TCR diversity was below lymph nodes but above nontumor tissue.

The chain recombines TRBV29-1 with TRBJ2-7; TRBD2 might be the D (5 bases). The sequence came from a female donor with breast cancer. Some clones in this sample may be carry-over from other donors' samples. Sequencing used breast tumor tissue. The CDR3 loop is CSVEGRSEGYEQYF. CDR3 DNA sequence: TGCAGCGTTGAAGGTAGGAGCGAGGGCTACGAGCAGTACTTC.